This TCR beta chain came from a study of CD8+ T cells in alopecia areata. Extraction and reverse transcription of RNA yielded cDNA as the sequencing template. Here immunoSEQ multiplex PCR was the method, and the copy in TCRdb shows in-frame clones only, minus some. The sample shows 80,000 to 100,000 clones, approximately 42% of them seen only once. Study-wide points: Scalp sample data also include resident alphabeta T cells from normal skin. Patients shared TCRs less clearly than mice did, possibly owing to HLA.

The CDR3 length is 14 residues. Germline CDR1 is SGHNT and CDR2 is YYREEE (reference sequence). Trimming cost V 0 bases and J 1 base, with 7 bases left between them. On this clone itself: Its specificity is not known.

Punch biopsies of lesional scalp, plus peripheral blood, were taken from alopecia areata patients. The sequencing input was CD4+ T cells sorted from blood. The chain uses TRBV5-4 and TRBJ1-2; D remains ambiguous. This clonotype was obtained from a human donor with alopecia areata. The chain's CDR3 is CASSLDSLNYGYTF. The CDR3 DNA reads as TGTGCCAGCAGCTTGGACAGCCTTAACTATGGCTACACCTTC.